Below, 21 T cell receptor beta chains from the same sample are listed, as sequenced in a study of PD-L1 blockade in urothelial cancer. The protocol was immunoSEQ multiplex PCR, while the TCRdb copy is restricted to in-frame clones and leaves out a portion. The table includes around 40,000 clones, about 89% detected once. The sample was PBMCs, taken around atezolizumab (anti-PD-L1) treatment. The receptors come from a man aged 60 to 69 with urothelial cancer.

The genes are TRBV6-5 and TRBJ2-7; TRBD1 agrees at 8 bases. CDR1 is MNHEY, CDR2 SVGAGI, per germline. With V trimmed by 0 bases and J by 7 bases, 8 bases remained unmatched. The CDR3 spans 15 residues. The CDR3 is CASSYSSTGGGEQYF. CDR3 bases: TGTGCCAGCAGTTACTCATCCACAGGGGGAGGAGAGCAGTACTTC.

The genes are TRBV13 and TRBJ1-1; D not resolved. This CDR3 spans 15 amino acids. Germline CDR1 PRHDT, CDR2 FYEKMQ (reference sequence). V dropped 5 bases and J dropped 4 bases, with 17 bases sitting between them. CDR3 protein: CASSPKSRVGTEAFF. The CDR3 DNA is TGTGCCAGCAGCCCGAAATCTCGGGTTGGCACTGAAGCTTTCTTT.

This sequence joins TRBV5-4 and TRBJ2-3; D not certain. The CDR3 runs 15 residues. CDR1 is SGHNT, CDR2 YYREEE, per germline (reference sequence). Trimming removed 4 bases at V and 0 bases at J, with 12 bases between. CDR3 loop: CASSIRSPSTDTQYF. Written as DNA, the CDR3 is TGTGCCAGCAGCATAAGGAGTCCGAGCACAGATACGCAGTATTTT.

This clone was picked up a small number of times. The chain combines TRBV4-1 with TRBJ2-4, with D possibly matching TRBD2 (6 bases). Germline V gene lookup returns CDR1 MGHRA and CDR2 YSYEKL. V lost 2 bases, J lost 3 bases, and 11 bases lay in between. The CDR3 is 15 residues long. CDR3 nucleotides: TGCGCCAGCAGCCAACTGTGGGGGGTCAAAAACATTCAGTACTTC. Protein product: CASSQLWGVKNIQYF.

This chain connects TRBV23-1 to TRBJ2-5, with TRBD2 matching over 8 bases. TRBV23-1 is treated as an ORF (open reading frame) with a function not yet certain. This CDR3 is built from 17 residues. V shed 1 base, J shed 5 bases, and the junction held 12 bases outside the gene matches. For the CDR3, the DNA is TGCGCCAGCAGTCAATTTTTCCCGCGGGGGGCGACGGAGACCCAGTACTTC. Protein: CASSQFFPRGATETQYF.

This clone was counted between two and nine times. The genes are TRBV27 and TRBJ2-3, with D unclear. Germline V gene data show CDR1 as MNHEY and CDR2 as SMNVEV (reference sequence). V was clipped by 3 bases and J by 4 bases, with 5 bases between them. This CDR3 has 12 residues. CDR3 in DNA: TGTGCCAGCAGTTTCGGAGCAGATACGCAGTATTTT. Its translation is CASSFGADTQYF.

The CDR3 sequence is CASSHSGRLGNEQFF. CDR3 sequence (DNA): TGTGCCAGCAGTCATAGCGGGAGACTGGGGAATGAGCAGTTCTTC. V is TRBV6-1 and J is TRBJ2-1; 9 bases line up with TRBD2. V dropped 5 bases and J dropped 7; count of bases not matched to a gene: 9. The CDR3 is 15 amino acids. Germline values: CDR1 MNHNS, CDR2 SASEGT.

The CDR3 region has the DNA TGCGCCAGCAGCCAAGGTCAGAACACTGAAGCTTTCTTT. It specifies CASSQGQNTEAFF. The rearrangement joins TRBV4-3 to TRBJ1-1; the D is unclear. The V gene lost 1 base and the J gene lost 1 base, with 4 bases spanning the gap. The CDR3 runs to 13 residues. Germline loops: CDR1 LGHNA, CDR2 YSLEER.

The rearrangement uses TRBV11-1 and TRBJ2-6; 14 bases match TRBD2. CDR1 is SGHAT and CDR2 is FQDESV in the germline V gene (reference sequence). V was clipped by 1 base and J by 2 bases; unmatched bases: 4. The CDR3 consists of 19 residues. The CDR3 sequence: CASSLETSGRAAGANVLTF. Here the CDR3 DNA reads TGTGCCAGCAGCTTAGAGACTAGCGGGAGGGCTGCTGGGGCCAACGTCCTGACTTTC.

The chain is built from TRBV10-3 and TRBJ2-7, with D perhaps matching TRBD2 (6 bases). Germline assignment: CDR1 ENHRY and CDR2 SYGVKD. V dropped 2 bases and J dropped 4 bases, with 12 bases sitting between them. CDR3 length: 14 amino acids. The CDR3 reads CAISEGLGGYEQYF. CDR3 in DNA: TGTGCCATCAGTGAGGGCCTCGGGGGTTACGAGCAGTACTTC.

The chain joins TRBV5-1 to TRBJ1-1, with no clear D. Germline assignment: CDR1 SGHRS and CDR2 YFSETQ. The CDR3 covers 12 residues. V lost 0 bases and J lost 8, with 8 bases in between. DNA of the CDR3: TGCGCCAGCAGCTTGGGGCGGCGAGAAGCTTTCTTT. It specifies CASSLGRREAFF.

V usage is TRBV4-2 and J usage is TRBJ2-3; 8 positions match TRBD1. V dropped 1 base and J dropped 4; count of bases not matched to a gene: 7. The CDR3 is made up of 16 amino acids. CDR1 LGHNA and CDR2 YNFKEQ come from the germline V gene. The CDR3 sequence: CASSQVSGQAADTQYF. CDR3 nucleotide sequence: TGTGCCAGCAGCCAAGTTTCGGGACAGGCAGCAGATACGCAGTATTTT.

V is TRBV10-3 and J is TRBJ1-1; 8 positions match TRBD1. Germline CDR1 reads ENHRY; CDR2 reads SYGVKD. The trim removed 10 bases at V and 4 bases at J, leaving 5 bases unmatched. The CDR3 totals 12 residues. This chain's CDR3 is CATGQGPTEAFF. In nucleotides, the CDR3 is TGTGCCACTGGACAGGGTCCCACTGAAGCTTTCTTT.

The chain is built from TRBV5-1 and TRBJ2-7; TRBD1 is a possible D gene (5 bases). Trimming removed 7 bases from V and 8 bases from J, with 19 bases in between. Looked up from germline, CDR1 is SGHRS and CDR2 is YFSETQ. The CDR3 runs 13 residues. In DNA form, the CDR3 reads TGCGCCAGCTCCGCCCCGGATAGGGGAAAGCAGTACTTC. Translation gives CASSAPDRGKQYF.

A remark on this clone: The junction departs from the called germline gene at one end, perhaps through a read error. V and J are TRBV6-6 and TRBJ2-7, with 9 bases fitting TRBD1. The CDR3 spans 14 residues. Germline V gene data show CDR1 as MNHNY and CDR2 as SVGAGI (reference sequence). The CDR3 sequence: CASSYSETGGTGAF. CDR3 nucleotide sequence: TGTGCCAGCAGTTACTCGGAGACAGGGGGAACTGGGGCCTTC.

This clone showed up just once. The rearrangement joins TRBV7-2 to TRBJ2-1, with TRBD1 matching 7 bases. This CDR3 contains 15 residues. V lost 7 bases to trimming and J lost 4 bases; unmatched junction nucleotides: 10. Germline V gene lookup returns CDR1 SGHTA and CDR2 FQGNSA. CDR3 sequence (DNA): TGTGCCAGCACCGCCGAAACAGGGGTATACAATGAGCAGTTCTTC. This translates into CASTAETGVYNEQFF.

The V gene is TRBV11-2, the J gene TRBJ2-5, with 8 bases fitting TRBD2. The germline CDR1 and CDR2 sequences are SGHAT and FQNNGV. Trimming cost V 5 bases and J 3 bases; bases outside gene matches: 8. The length of the CDR3 is 15 residues. The CDR3 nucleotides read TGTGCCAGCAGCCCGGGGGGCGGGGGGAAAGAGACCCAGTACTTC. Its protein product is CASSPGGGGKETQYF.

The V and J genes are TRBV5-1 and TRBJ1-2; D may be TRBD1 (6 bases). Germline CDR1 is SGHRS and CDR2 is YFSETQ. The germline V and J ends were trimmed by 0 bases and 3 bases, with 18 bases remaining between them. CDR3 length equals 17 residues. CDR3 in DNA: TGCGCCAGCAGCTTGGCCCCCGGTAGTGCAGGGGACTATGGCTACACCTTC. Amino acids: CASSLAPGSAGDYGYTF.

The rearrangement joins TRBV27 to TRBJ2-7, with TRBD1 as a possible D gene (5 bases). The CDR3 totals 15 residues. Germline V CDR1 and CDR2: MNHEY, SMNVEV (reference sequence). The germline V and J ends were trimmed by 3 bases and 0 bases, with 12 bases remaining between them. The CDR3 bases are TGTGCCAGCAGTTTCCTCTATGACAGCTCCTACGAGCAGTACTTC. This sequence encodes CASSFLYDSSYEQYF.

The chain uses TRBV27 and TRBJ2-1, with D unclear. Germline CDR1 reads MNHEY; CDR2 reads SMNVEV (reference sequence). V was clipped by 2 bases and J by 7 bases, with 3 bases between them. The CDR3 extends over 11 amino acids. CDR3 sequence: CASSLLNEQFF. Written as DNA, the CDR3 is TGTGCCAGCAGTTTACTAAATGAGCAGTTCTTC.

This chain uses TRBV6-6 with TRBJ2-7, with D possibly being TRBD2 (5 bases). CDR1 MNHNY and CDR2 SVGAGI come from the germline V gene (reference sequence). V lost 7 bases and J 6 bases, leaving 13 bases between the germline ends. The CDR3 runs 12 residues. CDR3 sequence: CASTTMGSEQYF. Here the CDR3 DNA reads TGTGCCAGCACCACCATGGGGAGCGAGCAGTACTTC.